This T cell receptor beta chain came from a study of blood T cell repertoires in COVID-19. Study context: PBMCs, B-cell-depleted T cells, or T cells were the source of the cDNA or gDNA that made up the material.

Recruitment covered over 20 US areas and drew participants whose ages spanned roughly 18 to 90 years. Assignments of participants to cohorts depended upon their own reported clinical history. With 5 bases clipped from V and 3 bases from J, the junction kept 4 bases outside the gene matches. This CDR3 has 13 residues. Per germline, CDR1 SGHRS and CDR2 YFSETQ. As processed by the authors: How many nucleated cells were present was estimated from reference gene primer amplification. Clones were sequenced by immunoSEQ multiplex PCR, and TCRdb holds only the in-frame ones, with some missing. V and J calls plus clone size are reproduced from that table; the DNA served to infer D and trimming. The table shows around 160,000 clones, with less than 90% occurring only once.

What was sequenced was PBMCs or T cells enriched from blood (not recorded which). The gene calls are TRBV5-1 and TRBJ1-1; 7 bases match TRBD1. The origin of this receptor is a woman in her forties or fifties who had been exposed to COVID-19. CDR3: CASRTGFDTEAFF. The DNA of the CDR3 is TGCGCCAGCAGGACAGGGTTCGACACTGAAGCTTTCTTT.